The 5 T cell receptor beta chains listed next were all sequenced from one sample in a study of shared clonotypes between healthy human individuals. Profiled with immunoSEQ multiplex PCR; TCRdb holds only in-frame clones, not every one. The sample shows roughly 1,600,000 clones, about 98.5% of them seen only once. Sequencing used naive CD4+ T cells sorted from blood. Subset described: CD45RA+ positively selected. The receptors originated from a man in his thirties or forties in good health.

The V gene is TRBV5-1, the J gene TRBJ2-7; D remains ambiguous. The V end lost 0 bases, the J end lost 2 bases, and 12 bases lay between the germline ends. Per the germline V gene, CDR1 is SGHRS and CDR2 is YFSETQ. This CDR3 region has 15 residues. The CDR3 here is CASSLEPRSTYEQYF. The CDR3, as DNA: TGCGCCAGCAGCTTGGAACCGCGCAGTACCTACGAGCAGTACTTC. The variable domain in full, with the rest retrieved from reference TRBV5-1 and TRBJ2-7, is KAGVTQTPRYLIKTRGQQVTLSCSPISGHRSVSWYQQTPGQGLQFLFEYFSETQRNKGNFPGRFSGRQFSNSRSEMNVSTLELGDSALYLCASSLEPRSTYEQYFGPGTRLTVT.

The chain uses TRBV2 and TRBJ2-7, with 13 bases identical to TRBD2. Germline-derived CDR1 and CDR2 are SNHLY and FYNNEI. Losses at the gene ends were 6 bases for V and 0 bases for J; bases not matched to a gene: 8. CDR3 size: 17 residues. The CDR3 DNA follows: TGTGCCAGCAGCGACTCGGGACTAGCGGGGAGCTCCTACGAGCAGTACTTC. It encodes CASSDSGLAGSSYEQYF.

The gene calls are TRBV7-9 and TRBJ2-7; TRBD2 might be the D (6 bases). This CDR3 has 15 residues. V was shortened by 2 bases and J by 0 bases, with 11 bases between the two germline ends. Germline V CDR1 and CDR2: SEHNR, FQNEAQ (reference sequence). CDR3 in amino acids: CASSLQGTVSYEQYF. The CDR3 DNA reads as TGTGCCAGCAGCTTACAAGGGACTGTCTCCTACGAGCAGTACTTC.

V is TRBV6-1 and J is TRBJ2-7; 7 bases line up with TRBD1. The CDR3 consists of 12 residues. Germline values: CDR1 MNHNS, CDR2 SASEGT. V shed 6 bases and J 4 bases; nucleotides not matched to a gene: 3. The CDR3 DNA follows: TGTGCCAGCAGGCAACAGGGGTACGAGCAGTACTTC. Translating it yields CASRQQGYEQYF.

This clone occurred once. The V call is TRBV29-1, the J call TRBJ1-2; D gene uncertain. CDR3 length: 11 amino acids. V dropped 7 bases and J dropped 5 bases, with 11 bases sitting between them. Germline CDR1 and CDR2: SQVTM and ANQGSEA. The CDR3 DNA reads as TGCAGCGGCCAGGAGGGTTATGGCTACACCTTC. This sequence encodes CSGQEGYGYTF.